The 28 T cell receptor beta chains reported below all come from one sample, sequenced in a study of T cell responses to AZD1222 COVID-19 vaccine. Libraries were prepared by immunoSEQ multiplex PCR; TCRdb keeps only in-frame clonotypes and omits some of them. The data contain around 140,000 clones, approximately 93% of them seen just once; the ten biggest clones take up 5% to 7%. The sample was peripheral blood, taken on day 0 of AZD1222 vaccination. These receptors came from an adult in good health.

The chain couples TRBV27 to TRBJ2-7; weak D call: TRBD2 (5 bases). The CDR3 is 14 amino acids. V was pared by 3 bases and J by 2 bases, with 11 bases between. Germline CDR1 reads MNHEY; CDR2 reads SMNVEV (reference sequence). CDR3 sequence: CASSFREGPYEQYF. Written as DNA, the CDR3 is TGTGCCAGCAGTTTCCGCGAGGGCCCCTACGAGCAGTACTTC.

The chain employs TRBV6-5 and TRBJ2-7, with 11 bases lining up with TRBD2. With 6 bases clipped from V and 12 bases from J, the junction kept 10 bases outside the gene matches. Germline assignment: CDR1 MNHEY and CDR2 SVGAGI. This CDR3 is built from 13 residues. The CDR3, as DNA: TGTGCCAGCAGGGCACGACTAGCGGGGCGGATGTACTTC. This gives the protein CASRARLAGRMYF.

This sequence joins TRBV29-1 and TRBJ1-1, with 12 positions matching TRBD1. J lost 6 bases, V lost 6 bases, and 8 bases had no gene match. Germline CDR1 is SQVTM and CDR2 is ANQGSEA. The CDR3 length is 14 residues. The CDR3 DNA follows: TGCAGCGTGGGACAGGGGGCGAATTCCCCTGAAGCTTTCTTT. Translated: CSVGQGANSPEAFF.

V is TRBV29-1 and J is TRBJ1-2; TRBD1 might be the D (6 bases). V dropped 6 bases and J dropped 4 bases, with 15 bases sitting between them. The CDR3 has 13 amino acids. Germline values: CDR1 SQVTM, CDR2 ANQGSEA. The CDR3 DNA sequence: TGCAGCGTCCAACAGGGTCGGGGCTATGGCTACACCTTC. Its protein is CSVQQGRGYGYTF.

There are a few counts of this clone. V is TRBV7-9 and J is TRBJ2-7; TRBD2 agrees at 8 bases. The CDR3 has 13 amino acids. Germline assignment: CDR1 SEHNR and CDR2 FQNEAQ (reference sequence). With V trimmed by 5 bases and J by 2 bases, 2 bases remained unmatched. In DNA, the CDR3 is TGTGCCAGCAGCGCGACTAGCGCCTACGAGCAGTACTTC. Translated, it gives CASSATSAYEQYF. Drawing the rest from reference TRBV7-9 and TRBJ2-7, the complete variable domain is DTGVSQNPRHKITKRGQNVTFRCDPISEHNRLYWYRQTLGQGPEFLTYFQNEAQLEKSRLLSDRFSAERPKGSFSTLEIQRTEQGDSAMYLCASSATSAYEQYFGPGTRLTVT.

V and J are TRBV25-1 and TRBJ1-5; D is ambiguous. Trimming took 3 bases from V and 9 from J, leaving 9 bases between them. There are 12 residues in the CDR3. Germline CDR1 is MGHDK and CDR2 is SYGVNS. The chain's CDR3 is CASSDGSMPQHF. DNA for the CDR3: TGTGCCAGCAGTGACGGGTCCATGCCCCAGCATTTT.

The chain has TRBV6-6 and TRBJ2-7; 7 nucleotides agree with TRBD2. The germline gives CDR1 MNHNY, CDR2 SVGAGI (reference sequence). CDR3 length: 12 amino acids. With 6 bases clipped from V and 4 bases from J, the junction kept 3 bases outside the gene matches. The CDR3 sequence is CASSRAGYEQYF. The DNA of the CDR3 is TGTGCCAGCAGCCGAGCGGGGTACGAGCAGTACTTC.

This chain joins TRBV19 and TRBJ2-7; possibly TRBD2 for D (7 bases). V was shortened by 7 bases and J by 3 bases, with 19 bases between the two germline ends. CDR3 length equals 15 residues. The V gene's germline CDR1 is LNHDA and CDR2 SQIVND (reference sequence). The DNA of the CDR3 is TGTGCCAGTACCCCCAGGGGCGGGAGAGGCTACGAGCAGTACTTC. This translates into CASTPRGGRGYEQYF.

The chain uses TRBV27 and TRBJ2-1; maybe TRBD1 (5 bases). V lost 2 bases to trimming and J lost 5 bases, with 16 bases between them. The CDR3 extends over 16 amino acids. Per the germline V gene, CDR1 is MNHEY and CDR2 is SMNVEV (reference sequence). CDR3 in DNA: TGTGCCAGCAGTTTACTAGGGGCCGCGATCCACAATGAGCAGTTCTTC. Its protein product is CASSLLGAAIHNEQFF.

This chain connects TRBV6-5 to TRBJ1-2; D perhaps matches TRBD1 (6 bases). Germline values: CDR1 MNHEY, CDR2 SVGAGI. The CDR3 spans 14 residues. Between the trimmed V and J ends, which lost 6 bases and 2 bases, there was a span of 13 bases. CDR3 DNA sequence: TGTGCCAGCAGGGTCAAGGGGGGCAACTATGGCTACACCTTC. This codes for CASRVKGGNYGYTF.

This clone was detected only once. The CDR3 DNA sequence: TGTGCCAGCAGCCAGGGACAGTACCAAGAGACCCAGTACTTC. Translated: CASSQGQYQETQYF. V usage is TRBV6-2 or TRBV6-3 and J usage is TRBJ2-5, with TRBD1 matching over 7 bases. The V segment lost 6 bases and the J segment 0 bases; nucleotides outside the gene matches: 4. The CDR3 is 14 residues long. CDR1 and CDR2 from the germline V gene are MNHEY and SVGEGT.

The V gene is TRBV11-2, the J gene TRBJ1-2; D possibly corresponds to TRBD1 (5 bases). The CDR3 contains 15 residues. Germline V CDR1 and CDR2: SGHAT, FQNNGV. Trimming took 1 base from V and 4 from J, leaving 13 bases between them. This CDR3 reads CASSLGTGGTYGYTF. DNA of the CDR3: TGTGCCAGCAGCTTAGGGACGGGCGGGACCTATGGCTACACCTTC.

V and J are TRBV4-1 and TRBJ1-5, with D possibly being TRBD1 (5 bases). The CDR3 length is 15 residues. V was trimmed by 1 base and J by 7 bases, leaving 14 bases between them. Germline lookup yields CDR1 MGHRA and CDR2 YSYEKL. The CDR3 protein is CASSQGSGEGQPQHF. The CDR3, as DNA: TGCGCCAGCAGCCAAGGTTCGGGGGAGGGCCAGCCCCAGCATTTT.

The CDR3 bases are TGTGCCAGCCAGGTGCGGTCCGCCGCTCACTCAGTCTCTGGAAACACCATATATTTT. It specifies CASQVRSAAHSVSGNTIYF. J is TRBJ1-3 and V is TRBV2; D not certain. Germline V CDR1 and CDR2: SNHLY, FYNNEI. The CDR3 consists of 19 residues. V gave up 8 bases and J gave up 0 bases, with 26 bases separating them.

This clone was picked up a small number of times. This chain joins TRBV10-1 and TRBJ2-7; 10 bases match TRBD1. Losses at the gene ends were 2 bases for V and 3 bases for J; bases not matched to a gene: 7. Looked up from germline, CDR1 is WNHNN and CDR2 is SYGVQD (reference sequence). CDR3 length: 16 residues. The CDR3 region is CASSETGTGAYYEQYF. The CDR3 bases are TGCGCCAGCAGTGAGACCGGGACAGGGGCCTACTACGAGCAGTACTTC.

DNA of the CDR3: TGTGCCAGCAGCCCCCGGGACAGCCTCCCCGAGCAGTACTTC. It is translated as CASSPRDSLPEQYF. The chain couples TRBV9 to TRBJ2-7, with 7 bases matching TRBD1. The germline gives CDR1 SGDLS, CDR2 YYNGEE. This CDR3 comprises 14 residues. J lost 6 bases, V lost 4 bases, and 10 bases had no gene match.

The V gene is TRBV7-9, the J gene TRBJ1-2, with D perhaps matching TRBD1 (6 bases). This CDR3 is built from 14 residues. V dropped 5 bases and J dropped 6 bases, with 16 bases sitting between them. Germline V gives CDR1 SEHNR, CDR2 FQNEAQ (reference sequence). CDR3 nucleotides: TGTGCCAGCAGCCCCGAAACAGGGTTTCATGGCTACACCTTC. Translation: CASSPETGFHGYTF.

The rearrangement links TRBV5-5 to TRBJ1-5; 7 positions match TRBD1. This CDR3 comprises 15 residues. Germline CDR1 and CDR2: SGHKS and YYEKEE (reference sequence). J lost 7 bases, V lost 0 bases, and 7 bases had no gene match. CDR3 coding DNA: TGTGCCAGCAGCTTGGAGGGGGCGGGGAAGCAGCCCCAGCATTTT. This translates into CASSLEGAGKQPQHF. Drawing the rest from reference TRBV5-5 and TRBJ1-5, the complete variable domain is DAGVTQSPTHLIKTRGQQVTLRCSPISGHKSVSWYQQVLGQGPQFIFQYYEKEERGRGNFPDRFSARQFPNYSSELNVNALLLGDSALYLCASSLEGAGKQPQHFGDGTRLSIL.

The chain has TRBV10-3 and TRBJ1-1; D possibly corresponds to TRBD1 (6 bases). CDR1 ENHRY and CDR2 SYGVKD come from the germline V gene. The CDR3 length is 16 residues. V gave up 1 base and J gave up 1 base, with 13 bases separating them. The DNA for the CDR3 is TGTGCCATCAGTGAGTTGGCACAGGGCTGGAACACTGAAGCTTTCTTT. Translating gives CAISELAQGWNTEAFF.

The chain recombines TRBV5-5 with TRBJ2-3; no firm D call. V was trimmed by 4 bases and J by 6 bases, leaving 6 bases between them. The germline V gene has CDR1 SGHKS and CDR2 YYEKEE (reference sequence). The CDR3 is 11 residues long. CDR3 in amino acids: CASSRTDTQYF. Here the CDR3 DNA reads TGTGCCAGCAGCCGAACCGATACGCAGTATTTT.

J is TRBJ2-6 and V is TRBV30, with D perhaps matching TRBD2 (6 bases). There are 17 residues in the CDR3. Germline V gene data show CDR1 as GTSNPN and CDR2 as SVGIG (reference sequence). V gave up 1 base and J gave up 3 bases, with 16 bases separating them. The CDR3 DNA reads as TGTGCCTGGAGTGGCTTCCACCAGGGAGGTGGGGCCAACGTCCTGACTTTC. It specifies CAWSGFHQGGGANVLTF. Supplemented by reference TRBV30 and TRBJ2-6, the full variable domain reads SQTIHQWPATLVQPVGSPLSLECTVEGTSNPNLYWYRQAAGRGLQLLFYSVGIGQISSEVPQNLSASRPQDRQFILSSKKLLLSDSGFYLCAWSGFHQGGGANVLTFGAGSRLTVL.

The rearrangement links TRBV24-1 to TRBJ2-2; maybe TRBD2 (6 bases). The germline V gene encodes CDR1 KGHDR and CDR2 SFDVKD. CDR3 size: 15 residues. V was shortened by 4 bases and J by 2 bases, with 10 bases between the two germline ends. The CDR3 loop is CATSDPGGNTGELFF. Here the CDR3 DNA reads TGTGCCACCAGTGACCCCGGGGGAAACACCGGGGAGCTGTTTTTT.

The chain couples TRBV27 to TRBJ2-1; D is undetermined. Trimming removed 0 bases at V and 8 bases at J, with 11 bases between. The germline gives CDR1 MNHEY, CDR2 SMNVEV (reference sequence). The length of the CDR3 is 14 residues. CDR3 residues: CASSLSASLDEQFF. Written as DNA, the CDR3 is TGTGCCAGCAGTTTATCTGCTAGTCTCGATGAGCAGTTCTTC.

The genes are TRBV30 and TRBJ1-2; TRBD1 is a possible D gene (5 bases). This CDR3 has 15 amino acids. Trimming removed 0 bases from V and 4 bases from J, with 15 bases in between. CDR1 and CDR2 from the germline V gene are GTSNPN and SVGIG (reference sequence). The CDR3 DNA follows: TGTGCCTGGAGTGTCCTCCCAGGGTATGGCTATGGCTACACCTTC. It translates to CAWSVLPGYGYGYTF.

This chain connects TRBV5-6 to TRBJ2-6; possible D gene TRBD1, 6 bases. CDR3 length: 17 amino acids. V lost 1 base and J lost 0, with 11 bases in between. From germline, CDR1 is SGHDT and CDR2 YYEEEE. CDR3 sequence reads: CASSLTTGSSGANVLTF. CDR3 DNA: TGTGCCAGCAGCTTGACCACAGGGAGCTCTGGGGCCAACGTCCTGACTTTC.

The rearrangement uses TRBV28 and TRBJ2-7; possibly TRBD1 for D (6 bases). Trimming removed 9 bases from V and 2 bases from J, with 14 bases in between. This CDR3 has 13 residues. The germline CDR1 and CDR2 sequences are MDHEN and SYDVKM. This CDR3 is CASRDRPTYEQYF. The CDR3 DNA reads TGTGCCAGTCGTGACAGGCCCACCTACGAGCAGTACTTC.

V and J are TRBV19 and TRBJ1-2; 10 bases align to TRBD1. CDR1 is LNHDA and CDR2 is SQIVND in the germline V gene (reference sequence). The CDR3 is 16 amino acids. V shed 9 bases, J shed 4 bases, and the junction held 14 bases outside the gene matches. This CDR3 reads CASRSRQGATGYGYTF. CDR3 coding DNA: TGTGCCAGCAGGTCCCGACAGGGGGCTACGGGCTATGGCTACACCTTC. The variable domain in full, with the rest retrieved from reference TRBV19 and TRBJ1-2, is DGGITQSPKYLFRKEGQNVTLSCEQNLNHDAMYWYRQDPGQGLRLIYYSQIVNDFQKGDIAEGYSVSREKKESFPLTVTSAQKNPTAFYLCASRSRQGATGYGYTFGSGTRLTVV.

This sequence joins TRBV5-4 and TRBJ1-1, with unresolved D. V lost 1 base and J lost 8, with 12 bases in between. Germline CDR1 reads SGHNT; CDR2 reads YYREEE (reference sequence). This CDR3 comprises 13 residues. This CDR3 is CASSLTEIQEAFF. The CDR3 nucleotides read TGTGCCAGCAGCTTGACCGAAATCCAGGAAGCTTTCTTT. Filled out from reference TRBV5-4 and TRBJ1-1, the complete variable domain reads ETGVTQSPTHLIKTRGQQVTLRCSSQSGHNTVSWYQQALGQGPQFIFQYYREEENGRGNFPPRFSGLQFPNYSSELNVNALELDDSALYLCASSLTEIQEAFFGQGTRLTVV.